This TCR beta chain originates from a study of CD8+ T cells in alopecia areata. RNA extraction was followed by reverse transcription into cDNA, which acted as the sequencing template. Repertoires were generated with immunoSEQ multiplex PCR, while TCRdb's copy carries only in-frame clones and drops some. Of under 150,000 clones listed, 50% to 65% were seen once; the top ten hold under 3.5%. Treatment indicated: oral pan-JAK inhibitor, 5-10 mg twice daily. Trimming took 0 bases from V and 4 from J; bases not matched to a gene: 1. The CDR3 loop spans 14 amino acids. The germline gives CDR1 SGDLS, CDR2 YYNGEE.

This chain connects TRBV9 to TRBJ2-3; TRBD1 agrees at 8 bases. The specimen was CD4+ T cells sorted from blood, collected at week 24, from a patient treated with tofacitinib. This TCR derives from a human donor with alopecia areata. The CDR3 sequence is CASSVGTGPDTQYF. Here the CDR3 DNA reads TGTGCCAGCAGCGTAGGGACAGGGCCAGATACGCAGTATTTT.